What follows are 12 T cell receptor beta chains derived from one specimen sequenced in a study of response to subunit inactivated influenza vaccine. TCRdb recomputed calls from the RT-PCR reads with MiXCR, one row per CDR3 protein. The sample contains about 570,000 distinct CDR3 sequences, approximately 10% of which appear only once. These same data were also listed under a study on T cells expressing NK-cell markers. That report adds: UMI-tagged 5'RACE template switching yielded the TCR beta cDNA.

The sample consisted of PBMCs from blood, taken on the day of vaccination. These receptors all stem from a man aged 50 or older who received an inactivated influenza vaccine.

This chain uses TRBV20-1 with TRBJ2-1, with TRBD2 identical over 8 bases. Trimming cost V 3 bases and J 10 bases; bases outside gene matches: 14. Germline V gene sequence: CDR1 DFQATT, CDR2 SNEGSKA (reference sequence). The CDR3 runs 15 residues. The CDR3 reads CSASEFGGAQEEQFF. The CDR3 DNA is TGCAGTGCTAGCGAATTCGGGGGGGCCCAGGAGGAGCAGTTCTTC.

This clonotype has a handful of counts. J is TRBJ2-3 and V is TRBV7-2; maybe TRBD2 (5 bases). The CDR3 has 15 amino acids. Germline lookup yields CDR1 SGHTA and CDR2 FQGNSA. The V end lost 2 bases, the J end lost 1 base, and 10 bases lay between the germline ends. The CDR3 DNA sequence: TGTGCCAGCAGCTTAAACACCGGGGGCACAGATACGCAGTATTTT. Protein product: CASSLNTGGTDTQYF.

This clonotype was observed a handful of times. The gene calls are TRBV7-2 and TRBJ1-6; no clear D gene. CDR1 and CDR2 (germline): SGHTA, FQGNSA. The CDR3 length is 16 residues. Trimming took off 1 base at V and 6 bases at J, with 13 bases between the two ends. The chain's CDR3 is CASSLEGRVANSPLHF. The DNA for the CDR3 is TGTGCCAGCAGCTTAGAGGGCAGAGTGGCTAATTCACCCCTCCACTTT.

The chain combines TRBV29-1 with TRBJ2-7; TRBD1 agrees at 10 bases. This CDR3 has 15 residues. Germline values: CDR1 SQVTM, CDR2 ANQGSEA. Trimming at V came to 0 bases and at J to 5 bases, leaving 7 bases not matched to a gene. In nucleotides, the CDR3 is TGCAGCGTTGAAGATCTGGGACAGGGGCTTAACGAGCAGTACTTC. It is translated as CSVEDLGQGLNEQYF.

CDR3 amino acids: CASSTGARGAFF. In DNA form, the CDR3 reads TGTGCCAGCAGTACGGGGGCGCGGGGAGCTTTCTTT. The genes are TRBV12-3 or TRBV12-4 and TRBJ1-1; weak D call: TRBD1 (6 bases). V was pared by 5 bases and J by 10 bases, with 14 bases between. The CDR3 has 12 amino acids.

V is TRBV6-1 and J is TRBJ1-1, with TRBD1 identical over 7 bases. The CDR3 is 15 amino acids. Germline trimming cut 4 bases from V and 5 bases from J; bases unmatched to any gene: 10. Germline-derived CDR1 and CDR2 are MNHNS and SASEGT. CDR3 DNA: TGTGCCAGCAGTGTGAGAGGGGGCGCGGGAACTGAAGCTTTCTTT. Translation: CASSVRGGAGTEAFF.

This clonotype showed up just a few times. J is TRBJ2-3 and V is TRBV7-2, with TRBD1 matching 8 bases. The CDR3 has 16 amino acids. J was trimmed by 2 bases and V by 1 base; bases with no gene match: 5. Germline CDR1 is SGHTA and CDR2 is FQGNSA. As DNA, the CDR3 is TGTGCCAGCAGCTTAGTGGGGACAGGAATCACAGATACGCAGTATTTT. Protein product: CASSLVGTGITDTQYF.

The chain links TRBV11-2 to TRBJ2-1, with 12 positions matching TRBD2. The trim removed 5 bases at V and 9 bases at J, leaving 17 bases unmatched. Germline V gives CDR1 SGHAT, CDR2 FQNNGV. The CDR3 consists of 18 residues. The chain's CDR3 is CASSRFALRTSGMFEQFF. The DNA of the CDR3 is TGTGCCAGCAGCCGCTTTGCCCTTCGGACTAGCGGGATGTTTGAGCAGTTCTTC.

This chain uses TRBV5-4 with TRBJ1-1, with D hard to call. Looked up from germline, CDR1 is SGHNT and CDR2 is YYREEE (reference sequence). Trimming took off 0 bases at V and 2 bases at J, with 11 bases between the two ends. This CDR3 is built from 15 residues. CDR3 in amino acids: CASSLAAGFNTEAFF. The CDR3 nucleotides read TGTGCCAGCAGCTTGGCAGCCGGCTTTAACACTGAAGCTTTCTTT.

This clonotype was detected ten times or more. This chain joins TRBV7-2 and TRBJ2-1; D remains ambiguous. There are 13 residues in the CDR3. Trimming cost V 5 bases and J 9 bases, with 14 bases left between them. Germline V gives CDR1 SGHTA, CDR2 FQGNSA. The CDR3 here is CASSPLWVSEQFF. CDR3 coding DNA: TGTGCCAGCAGCCCCCTTTGGGTATCTGAGCAGTTCTTC.

Many counts were recorded for this clonotype. The chain has TRBV6-5 and TRBJ2-7, with 10 nucleotides matching TRBD2. Germline V lookup: CDR1 MNHEY, CDR2 SVGAGI. Trimming cost V 2 bases and J 4 bases; bases outside gene matches: 5. This CDR3 has 15 amino acids. CDR3 DNA: TGTGCCAGCAGTTACGGGGCTAGCGGGAGTTACGAGCAGTACTTC. Translation: CASSYGASGSYEQYF.

J is TRBJ2-5 and V is TRBV5-6; D is uncertain. CDR1 and CDR2 from the germline V gene are SGHDT and YYEEEE. The CDR3 consists of 14 residues. V was shortened by 3 bases and J by 4 bases, with 13 bases between the two germline ends. CDR3 region: CASSSTGPRETQYF. The CDR3 region has the DNA TGTGCCAGCAGCTCCACCGGGCCCCGAGAGACCCAGTACTTC.